These 9 T cell receptor beta chains originate from one sample sequenced in a study of graft-versus-host responses after intestinal transplantation. Data came from immunoSEQ multiplex PCR; TCRdb stores just in-frame clones and leaves some out. Counted here are about 89,000 clones, approximately 94% occurring once; the ten biggest clones make up 0.15% to 0.2%. These receptors have no identified antigens. Here the sequenced sample was unstimulated CD4+ T cells sorted from spleen or lymph node cells, taken before transplant. The receptor source for this set is a human donor who was the organ donor for an intestinal transplant.

The chain carries TRBV18 and TRBJ1-1; D not certain. The germline V gene encodes CDR1 KGHSH and CDR2 LQKENI. The CDR3 loop spans 14 amino acids. Trimming took 5 bases from V and 1 from J, leaving 11 bases between them. The CDR3 DNA sequence: TGTGCCAGCTCAGGGCGACGGAAGAACACTGAAGCTTTCTTT. Its protein product is CASSGRRKNTEAFF.

The J gene is TRBJ1-4, the V gene TRBV28; D call uncertain. The CDR3 loop spans 14 amino acids. Between the trimmed V and J ends, which lost 6 bases and 8 bases, there was a span of 16 bases. Per the germline V gene, CDR1 is MDHEN and CDR2 is SYDVKM. For the CDR3, the DNA is TGTGCCAGCAGCTCAAGACTGGAAGGAGAAAAACTGTTTTTT. It specifies CASSSRLEGEKLFF.

The J gene is TRBJ2-3, the V gene TRBV4-2; D is perhaps TRBD2 (5 bases). There are 15 residues in the CDR3. Trimming left V 5 bases short and J 0 bases short, with 12 bases between. Germline CDR1 LGHNA, CDR2 YNFKEQ. The CDR3 reads CASSLAGGSTDTQYF. The DNA of the CDR3 is TGTGCCAGCAGCTTGGCGGGCGGTAGCACAGATACGCAGTATTTT.

The chain combines TRBV5-1 with TRBJ2-5, with 10 bases that match TRBD2. The V gene end was trimmed by 4 bases and the J gene end by 0 bases; junction bases not matched to a gene: 6. Germline values: CDR1 SGHRS, CDR2 YFSETQ. The CDR3 sequence is 16 residues long. The CDR3, as DNA: TGCGCCAGCAGCATCCAACTAGCGGGGAACCAAGAGACCCAGTACTTC. It codes for CASSIQLAGNQETQYF.

The chain joins TRBV28 to TRBJ2-7, with a weak D call TRBD1 (6 bases). Germline V CDR1 and CDR2: MDHEN, SYDVKM. The CDR3 extends over 14 amino acids. Trimming took 6 bases from V and 4 from J, leaving 16 bases between them. DNA of the CDR3: TGTGCCAGCAGCCCCGCCGAAAGGGGGTACGAGCAGTACTTC. Translating it yields CASSPAERGYEQYF. Filled out from reference TRBV28 and TRBJ2-7, the complete variable domain reads DVKVTQSSRYLVKRTGEKVFLECVQDMDHENMFWYRQDPGLGLRLIYFSYDVKMKEKGDIPEGYSVSREKKERFSLILESASTNQTSMYLCASSPAERGYEQYFGPGTRLTVT.

The chain recombines TRBV4-1 with TRBJ2-5; 10 bases line up with TRBD2. Germline assignment: CDR1 MGHRA and CDR2 YSYEKL. This CDR3 is 16 amino acids long. The V gene end was trimmed by 4 bases and the J gene end by 1 base; junction bases not matched to a gene: 6. The CDR3 here is CASSLLSGGAQETQYF. The DNA of the CDR3 is TGCGCCAGCAGCCTGCTCAGCGGGGGGGCCCAAGAGACCCAGTACTTC.

This chain connects TRBV19 to TRBJ1-5; D ambiguous. In germline, CDR1 is LNHDA, CDR2 SQIVND (reference sequence). Trimming took off 2 bases at V and 6 bases at J, with 8 bases between the two ends. The CDR3 contains 13 residues. DNA of the CDR3: TGTGCCAGTAGTATACCAGGAAGTCAGCCCCAGCATTTT. Translating gives CASSIPGSQPQHF.

Turning to this clone: Other DNA sequences from this sample encode an identical CDR3 as well. The chain joins TRBV27 to TRBJ2-7, with 8 bases that match TRBD1. The V gene end was trimmed by 0 bases and the J gene end by 1 base; junction bases not matched to a gene: 2. The CDR3 has 15 amino acids. Looked up from germline, CDR1 is MNHEY and CDR2 is SMNVEV (reference sequence). The CDR3 loop reads CASSLSRGPSYEQYF. DNA of the CDR3: TGTGCCAGCAGTTTATCCAGGGGGCCATCCTACGAGCAGTACTTC.

In this sample, this clone turned up once. The rearrangement uses TRBV30 and TRBJ1-1; weak D call: TRBD1 (5 bases). The CDR3 loop spans 11 amino acids. Germline CDR1 reads GTSNPN; CDR2 reads SVGIG (reference sequence). Here the CDR3 DNA reads TGTGCACGACAGAGGCACACTGAAGCTTTCTTT. Protein product: CARQRHTEAFF.